A selection of T cell receptor beta chains follows, all from one sample in a study of T cells in localized non-small cell lung cancer. Clones were sequenced by immunoSEQ multiplex PCR, and TCRdb holds only the in-frame ones, with some missing. The sample lists some 51,000 clones, about nine tenths occurring once. The material was peripheral blood, obtained before any cancer treatment. All receptors derive from a woman aged 40 to 75 with stage I lung adenocarcinoma. The CDR3 runs from the conserved cysteine through the conserved F or W. A D gene is named only where the DNA matches it firmly. Size is stated for part of the rows, as once, few or many counts, or as a class when the clone is expanded.

CDR3nt,CDR3aa,v_gene,d_gene,abundance,j_gene
TGTGCCAGCAGCCGAACAGGGAATTCACCCCTCCACTTT,CASSRTGNSPLHF,TRBV6-1,.,once,TRBJ1-6
TGCGCCAGCAGCCTGGACAGGGGGCGCCCCGGGGAGCTGTTTTTT,CASSLDRGRPGELFF,TRBV5-1,TRBD1,.,TRBJ2-2
TGTGCCAGCAGATCGGGGACAGGACCGAACTACGAGCAGTACTTC,CASRSGTGPNYEQYF,TRBV5-4,TRBD1,.,TRBJ2-7
TGTGCCAGCACCGCCAGTCAGTATAGGGAAAAACTGTTTTTT,CASTASQYREKLFF,TRBV28,.,.,TRBJ1-4
TGTGCCAGCAGCTTAGAGGAGTTTGCAGGGCGGCACGAGACCCAGTACTTC,CASSLEEFAGRHETQYF,TRBV7-9,.,.,TRBJ2-5
TGTGCCAGCTCACCCTCCGCGGATTCACCCCTCCACTTT,CASSPSADSPLHF,TRBV18,.,few,TRBJ1-6
TGTGCCAGCAGCTTGGGCGGCAGCCACTCCTACAATGAGCAGTTCTTC,CASSLGGSHSYNEQFF,TRBV5-5,.,once,TRBJ2-1
TGTGCCAGCAGCCCGACAGGGGGGGAAGAAAAACTGTTTTTT,CASSPTGGEEKLFF,TRBV11-2,TRBD1,.,TRBJ1-4
TGTGCCAGCAGTCCATCGACATTTAACACTGAAGCTTTCTTT,CASSPSTFNTEAFF,TRBV7-2,.,.,TRBJ1-1
TGTGCCAGCACCGTGACTCTCGGGACAGGGGTGGTCGAGCAGTACTTC,CASTVTLGTGVVEQYF,TRBV28,TRBD1,once,TRBJ2-7
TGCGCCAGCAGCTTTACAGGGGGCACAGAGACCCAGTACTTC,CASSFTGGTETQYF,TRBV5-1,TRBD1,once,TRBJ2-5
TGTGCCAGTAGTCCGGGGAATAGAGAGACCCAGTACTTC,CASSPGNRETQYF,TRBV19,.,.,TRBJ2-5
TGTGCCAGTAGTATACAGGGGGCGACCAAAAACATTCAGTACTTC,CASSIQGATKNIQYF,TRBV19,TRBD1,.,TRBJ2-4
TGTGCCAGCAGCTTAATGGGAGGGACAGGAGAGAACTATGGCTACACCTTC,CASSLMGGTGENYGYTF,TRBV7-2,TRBD1,.,TRBJ1-2
TGCAGCTCAATAGATCAGGGCAGCGACGAGCAGTACTTC,CSSIDQGSDEQYF,TRBV29-1,.,.,TRBJ2-7
TGTGCCAGCAGCGTAAGGTCTAGCGGGGGCGAGCAGTACTTC,CASSVRSSGGEQYF,TRBV9,TRBD2,.,TRBJ2-7
TGTGCCAGCAGCCTTTCGACAGGGATTACCTACGAGCAGTACTTC,CASSLSTGITYEQYF,TRBV7-2,TRBD1,.,TRBJ2-7
TGTGCCAGCAGTAGCCTAGCGGGGGAAGCCAAAAACATTCAGTACTTC,CASSSLAGEAKNIQYF,TRBV27,TRBD2,.,TRBJ2-4
TGTGCCAGCAGCTTAGACGGGGCGGGCTACACCTTC,CASSLDGAGYTF,TRBV7-9,.,.,TRBJ1-2
TGCAGTGCCGGACACCATGGCTACACCTTC,CSAGHHGYTF,TRBV20-1,.,.,TRBJ1-2
TGTGCCAGCAGCAAAGACGAGGGGCCCCGGTCACCCCTCCACTTT,CASSKDEGPRSPLHF,TRBV13,.,.,TRBJ1-6
TGTGCCAGCAGCCCGGGACAGGTGAACACTGAAGCTTTCTTT,CASSPGQVNTEAFF,TRBV13,TRBD1,.,TRBJ1-1
TGTGCCAGTAACCGGGTTGGTAACGAGCAGTACTTC,CASNRVGNEQYF,TRBV6-1,.,.,TRBJ2-7
TGTGCCAGCAGCCTCGCTCCGGGACAGCCAACAGTAAAGCAGTACTTC,CASSLAPGQPTVKQYF,TRBV5-4,TRBD1,.,TRBJ2-7
TGTGCCAGCAGCTTTGGGCCCGAGGAATACGAGCAGTACTTC,CASSFGPEEYEQYF,TRBV11-1,.,.,TRBJ2-7
TGTGCCACCAGCGTCCCCCGGGACAGGGAGGGCGGCTACACCTTC,CATSVPRDREGGYTF,TRBV15,TRBD1,.,TRBJ1-2
TGTGCCAGCAGCCCGGGCTCTGGACAGGGGTTGTACGAGCAGTACTTC,CASSPGSGQGLYEQYF,TRBV5-5,TRBD1,.,TRBJ2-7